The source of this T cell receptor (beta chain) is a study of CD8 T cells in Susac syndrome. In the study overall: The sequenced Susac syndrome patients comprised six with active disease and roughly eight in remission.

This clonotype was counted once. Random hexamers primed reverse transcription of roughly 0.45 to 1 ug RNA. One entry per CDR3 protein results from TCRdb running MiXCR on the immunoSEQ multiplex PCR reads. Of some 200,000 distinct CDR3 sequences listed, 95% are singletons. This CDR3 comprises 12 residues. Per germline, CDR1 KGHSH and CDR2 LQKENI. Trimming removed 5 bases from V and 15 bases from J, with 17 bases in between. The V and J genes are TRBV18 and TRBJ2-1, with D uncertain. The sequence derives from a human donor with Susac syndrome. The sequenced material came from CD4+ T cells from PBMCs. CDR3 sequence (DNA): TGTGCCAGCTCAGCGACGGACGGCTCAAGGTTCTTC. This codes for CASSATDGSRFF.